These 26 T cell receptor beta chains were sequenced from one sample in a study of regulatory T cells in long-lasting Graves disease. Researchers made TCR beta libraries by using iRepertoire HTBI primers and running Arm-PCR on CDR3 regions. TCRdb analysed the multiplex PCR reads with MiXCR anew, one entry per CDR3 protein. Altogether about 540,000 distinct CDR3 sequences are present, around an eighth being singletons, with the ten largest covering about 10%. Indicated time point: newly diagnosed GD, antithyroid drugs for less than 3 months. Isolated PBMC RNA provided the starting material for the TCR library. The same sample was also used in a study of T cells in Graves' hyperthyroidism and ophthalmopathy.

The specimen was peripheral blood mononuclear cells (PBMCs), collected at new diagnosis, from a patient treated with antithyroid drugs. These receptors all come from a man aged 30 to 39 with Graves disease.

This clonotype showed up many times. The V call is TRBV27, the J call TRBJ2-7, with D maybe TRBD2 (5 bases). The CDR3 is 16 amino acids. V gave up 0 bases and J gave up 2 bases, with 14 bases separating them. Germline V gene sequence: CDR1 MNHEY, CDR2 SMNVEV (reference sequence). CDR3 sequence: CASSLSSRLAPYEQYF. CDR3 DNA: TGTGCCAGCAGTTTATCGTCGAGGCTAGCTCCCTACGAGCAGTACTTC.

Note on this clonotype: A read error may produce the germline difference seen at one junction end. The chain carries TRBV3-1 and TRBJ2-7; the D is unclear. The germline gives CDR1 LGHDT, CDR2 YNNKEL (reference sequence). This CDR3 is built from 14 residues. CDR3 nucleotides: TGTACCAGCAGCCAAGCGTTTGGGGCCTACGAGCAGTACTTC. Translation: CTSSQAFGAYEQYF.

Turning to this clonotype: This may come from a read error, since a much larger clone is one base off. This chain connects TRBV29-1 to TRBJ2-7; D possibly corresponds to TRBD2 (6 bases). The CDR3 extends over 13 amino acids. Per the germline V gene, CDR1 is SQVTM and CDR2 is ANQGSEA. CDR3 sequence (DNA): TGCACCATAGTCGGGAGCCAGGACAATGAGCAGTACTTC. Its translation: CTIVGSQDNEQYF.

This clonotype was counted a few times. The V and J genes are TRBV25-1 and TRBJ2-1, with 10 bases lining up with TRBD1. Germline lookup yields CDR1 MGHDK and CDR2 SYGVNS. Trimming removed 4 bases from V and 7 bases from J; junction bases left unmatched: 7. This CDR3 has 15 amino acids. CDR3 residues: CASSVGTGVWNEQFF. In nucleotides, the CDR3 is TGTGCCAGCAGTGTAGGGACAGGGGTTTGGAATGAGCAGTTCTTC.

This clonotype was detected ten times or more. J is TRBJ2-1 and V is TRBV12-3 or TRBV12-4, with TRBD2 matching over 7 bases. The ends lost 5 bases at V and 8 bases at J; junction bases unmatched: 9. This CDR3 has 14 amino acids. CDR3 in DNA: TGTGCCAGCAGTCTGTCCTTGGGAGGGGATGAGCAGTTCTTC. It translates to CASSLSLGGDEQFF.

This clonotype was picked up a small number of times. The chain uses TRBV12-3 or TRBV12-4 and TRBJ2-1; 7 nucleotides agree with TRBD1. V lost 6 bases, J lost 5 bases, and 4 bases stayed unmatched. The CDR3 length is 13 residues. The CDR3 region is CASSRGQNNEQFF. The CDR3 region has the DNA TGTGCCAGCAGCCGGGGACAGAACAATGAGCAGTTCTTC.

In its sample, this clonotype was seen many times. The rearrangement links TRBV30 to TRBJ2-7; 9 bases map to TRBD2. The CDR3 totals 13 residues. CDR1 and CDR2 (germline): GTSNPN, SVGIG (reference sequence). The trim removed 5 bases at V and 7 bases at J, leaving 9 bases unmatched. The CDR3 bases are TGTGCCTGGGGCCGCGGGAGGGCCAGAGAGCAGTACTTC. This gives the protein CAWGRGRAREQYF.

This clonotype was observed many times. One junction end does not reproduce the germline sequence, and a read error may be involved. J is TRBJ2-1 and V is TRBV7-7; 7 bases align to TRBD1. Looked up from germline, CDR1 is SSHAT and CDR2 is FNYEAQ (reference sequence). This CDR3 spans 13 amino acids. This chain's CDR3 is CASSPGQFNEQFF. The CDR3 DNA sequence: TGTGCTAGCAGCCCGGGACAGTTCAATGAGCAGTTCTTC. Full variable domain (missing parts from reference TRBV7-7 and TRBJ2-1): GAGVSQSPRYKVTKRGQDVTLRCDPISSHATLYWYQQALGQGPEFLTYFNYEAQPDKSGLPSDRFSAERPEGSISTLTIQRTEQRDSAMYRCASSPGQFNEQFFGPGTRLTVL.

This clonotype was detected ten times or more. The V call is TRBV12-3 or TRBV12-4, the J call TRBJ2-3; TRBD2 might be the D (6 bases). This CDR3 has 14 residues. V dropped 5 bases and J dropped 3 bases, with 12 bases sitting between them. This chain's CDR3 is CASSTWEETDTQYF. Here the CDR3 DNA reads TGTGCCAGCAGTACTTGGGAGGAGACAGATACGCAGTATTTT.

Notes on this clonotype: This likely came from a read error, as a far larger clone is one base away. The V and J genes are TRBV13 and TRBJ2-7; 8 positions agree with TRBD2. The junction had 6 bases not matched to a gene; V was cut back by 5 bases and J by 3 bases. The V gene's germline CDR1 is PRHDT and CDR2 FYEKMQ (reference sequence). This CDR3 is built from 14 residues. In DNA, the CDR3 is TGTGCCAGCAGCGCCGGACTAGCTGACTACGAGCAGTACTTC. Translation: CASSAGLADYEQYF.

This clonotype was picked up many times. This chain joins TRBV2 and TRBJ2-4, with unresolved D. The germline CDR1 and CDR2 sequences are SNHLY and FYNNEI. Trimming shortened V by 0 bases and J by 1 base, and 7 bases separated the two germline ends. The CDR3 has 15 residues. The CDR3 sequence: CASSEASGAKNIQYF. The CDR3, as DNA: TGTGCCAGCAGTGAAGCGTCAGGTGCCAAAAACATTCAGTACTTC.

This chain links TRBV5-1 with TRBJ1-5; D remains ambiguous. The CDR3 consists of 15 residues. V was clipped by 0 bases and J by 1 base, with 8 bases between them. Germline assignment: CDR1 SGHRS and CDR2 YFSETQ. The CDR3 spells CASSLGGQSNQPQHF. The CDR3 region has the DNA TGCGCCAGCAGCTTGGGGGGTCAGAGCAATCAGCCCCAGCATTTT.

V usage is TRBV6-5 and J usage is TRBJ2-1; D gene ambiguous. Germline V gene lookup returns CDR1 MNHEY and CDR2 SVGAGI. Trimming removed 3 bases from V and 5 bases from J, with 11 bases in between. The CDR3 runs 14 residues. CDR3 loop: CASSYLGSNNEQFF. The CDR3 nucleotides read TGTGCCAGCAGTTATCTAGGATCGAACAATGAGCAGTTCTTC.

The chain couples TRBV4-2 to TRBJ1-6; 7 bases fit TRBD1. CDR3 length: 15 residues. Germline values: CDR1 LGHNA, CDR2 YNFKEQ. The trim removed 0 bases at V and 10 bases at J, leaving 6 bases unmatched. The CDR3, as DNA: TGTGCCAGCAGCCAAGAGGAGGGACAGCGCTCACCCCTCCACTTT. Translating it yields CASSQEEGQRSPLHF.

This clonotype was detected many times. Here the CDR3 reads CSVRAGGETQYF. CDR3 nucleotide sequence: TGCAGCGTACGAGCGGGAGGCGAGACCCAGTACTTC. V and J are TRBV29-1 and TRBJ2-5, with TRBD2 matching over 9 bases. V lost 6 bases, J lost 5 bases, and 4 bases stayed unmatched. The length of the CDR3 is 12 residues. The germline CDR1 and CDR2 sequences are SQVTM and ANQGSEA. Supplemented by reference TRBV29-1 and TRBJ2-5, the full variable domain reads SAVISQKPSRDICQRGTSLTIQCQVDSQVTMMFWYRQQPGQSLTLIATANQGSEATYESGFVIDKFPISRPNLTFSTLTVSNMSPEDSSIYLCSVRAGGETQYFGPGTRLLVL.

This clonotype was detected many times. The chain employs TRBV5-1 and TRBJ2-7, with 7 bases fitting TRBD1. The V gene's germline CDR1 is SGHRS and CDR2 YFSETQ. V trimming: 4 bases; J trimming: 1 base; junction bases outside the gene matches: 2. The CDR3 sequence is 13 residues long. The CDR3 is CASSQTGSYEQYF. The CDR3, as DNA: TGCGCCAGCAGCCAGACAGGGTCCTACGAGCAGTACTTC.

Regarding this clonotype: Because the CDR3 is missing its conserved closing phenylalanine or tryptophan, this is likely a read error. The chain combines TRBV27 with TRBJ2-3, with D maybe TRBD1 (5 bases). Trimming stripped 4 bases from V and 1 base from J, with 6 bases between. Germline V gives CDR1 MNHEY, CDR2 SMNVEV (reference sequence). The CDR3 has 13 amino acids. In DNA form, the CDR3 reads TGTGCCAGCAGTTCCAGGGGCACAGATACGCAGTATTTA. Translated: CASSSRGTDTQYL.

Here the CDR3 reads CASSLAAGVAEAFF. In DNA form, the CDR3 reads TGTGCCAGCAGCTTAGCAGCAGGAGTCGCTGAAGCTTTCTTT. The chain uses TRBV7-9 and TRBJ1-1; D is ambiguous. Germline CDR1 reads SEHNR; CDR2 reads FQNEAQ (reference sequence). Trimming took off 0 bases at V and 6 bases at J, with 11 bases between the two ends. The CDR3 consists of 14 residues.

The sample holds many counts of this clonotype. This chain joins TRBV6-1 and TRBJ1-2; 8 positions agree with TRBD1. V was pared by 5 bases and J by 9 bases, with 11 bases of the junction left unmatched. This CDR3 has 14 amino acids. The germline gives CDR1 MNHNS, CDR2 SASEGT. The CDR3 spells CASSPQGQGTRYTF. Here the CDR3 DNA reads TGTGCCAGCAGTCCACAAGGACAGGGTACTCGCTACACCTTC.

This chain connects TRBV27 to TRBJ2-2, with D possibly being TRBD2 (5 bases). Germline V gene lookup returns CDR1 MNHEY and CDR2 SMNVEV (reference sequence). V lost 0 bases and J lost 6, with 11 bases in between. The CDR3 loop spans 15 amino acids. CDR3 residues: CASSLSQRVAGELFF. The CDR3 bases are TGTGCCAGCAGTTTATCTCAGAGGGTCGCCGGGGAGCTGTTTTTT.

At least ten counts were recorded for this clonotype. CDR3 protein: CASSSIRGLLTYEQYF. The DNA of the CDR3 is TGTGCCAGCAGTTCCATCAGGGGGCTATTGACCTACGAGCAGTACTTC. The rearrangement joins TRBV27 to TRBJ2-7; TRBD1 matches at 8 bases. The CDR3 totals 16 residues. J gave up 2 bases and V 4 bases, and 10 bases lay outside the gene matches. Germline V gene lookup returns CDR1 MNHEY and CDR2 SMNVEV (reference sequence).

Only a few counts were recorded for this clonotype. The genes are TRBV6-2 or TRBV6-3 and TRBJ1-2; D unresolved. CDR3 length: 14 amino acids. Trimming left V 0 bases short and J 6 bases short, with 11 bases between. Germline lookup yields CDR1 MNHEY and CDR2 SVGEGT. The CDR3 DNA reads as TGTGCCAGCAGTTACTCCGGATCAGGACATGGCTACACCTTC. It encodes CASSYSGSGHGYTF.

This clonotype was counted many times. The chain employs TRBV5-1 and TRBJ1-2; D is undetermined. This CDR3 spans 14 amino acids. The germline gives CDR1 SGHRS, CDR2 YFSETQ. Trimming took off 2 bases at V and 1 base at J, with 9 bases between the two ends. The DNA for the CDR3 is TGCGCCAGCAGCTTATCGGGCCTTAACTATGGCTACACCTTC. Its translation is CASSLSGLNYGYTF.

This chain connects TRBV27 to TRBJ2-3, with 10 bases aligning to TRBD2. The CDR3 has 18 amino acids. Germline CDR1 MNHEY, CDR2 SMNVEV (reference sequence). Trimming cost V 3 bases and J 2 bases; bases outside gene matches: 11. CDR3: CASSLSPGTSEYTDTQYF. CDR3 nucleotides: TGTGCCAGCAGTTTGAGCCCCGGGACTAGCGAATACACAGATACGCAGTATTTT.

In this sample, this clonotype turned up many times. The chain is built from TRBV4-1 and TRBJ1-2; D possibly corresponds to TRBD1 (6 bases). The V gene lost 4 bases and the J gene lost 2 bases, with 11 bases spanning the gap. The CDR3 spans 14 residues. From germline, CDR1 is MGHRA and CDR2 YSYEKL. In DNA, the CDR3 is TGCGCCAGCAGCCGACCGGACAGAAACTATGGCTACACCTTC. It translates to CASSRPDRNYGYTF.

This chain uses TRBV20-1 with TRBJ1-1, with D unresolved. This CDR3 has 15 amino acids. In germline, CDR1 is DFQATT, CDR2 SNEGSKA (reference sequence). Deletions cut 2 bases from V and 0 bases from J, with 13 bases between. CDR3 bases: TGCAGTGCTAGAAACCCCGCAGAAATGAACACTGAAGCTTTCTTT. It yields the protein CSARNPAEMNTEAFF.